This T cell receptor (beta chain) was captured by sequencing in a study of T-cell memory formation after mild COVID-19. Whole-study results and caveats: Second-wave clones with a day 37 peak had unconfirmed SARS-CoV-2 specificity. CD4/CD8 balance characterized clones contracting day 15 to 85, and CD4+ skew characterized later expanders.

Germline assignment: CDR1 SGHVS and CDR2 FQNEAQ. The CDR3 is made up of 12 amino acids. V dropped 1 base and J dropped 11 bases, with 9 bases sitting between them. 5'RACE with constant-segment primers built TCRalpha and TCRbeta cDNA libraries with UMIs. Each CDR3 protein is one row after TCRdb ran MiXCR on the 5' RACE reads. The sample has some 150,000 distinct CDR3 sequences, about 25% seen once. Details on this clonotype: Its antigen is currently unknown.

The sample taken for sequencing was PBMCs or a T cell subset sorted from them (not recorded which). This clonotype was obtained from an adult woman who had mild COVID-19 (a few samples of this study predate the infection). Cell type and time point are not known. This sequence joins TRBV7-8 and TRBJ1-5; tentative D call: TRBD1 (5 bases). The CDR3 reads CASSLVWGSQHF. As DNA, the CDR3 is TGTGCCAGCAGCTTAGTGTGGGGGTCCCAGCATTTT.